A single T cell receptor (beta chain) is shown here with its context. This clonotype ranks as medium-sized (0.01 to 0.1%) by frequency alone, as no count is recorded. The clone's antigen remains unknown. Each sample's TRB amplification started from roughly 240 ng of peripheral blood genomic DNA, which corresponds to tens of thousands of genome equivalents. To amplify TRB rearrangements, a touch-down multiplex PCR protocol was run with the TRB-A and TRB-B primer pools combined in a single tube. Illumina adapters and sample indices were added to the amplicons through two consecutive PCR reactions performed with Phusion HS II polymerase. The amplicons were gel-purified using the NucleoSpin Gel and PCR Clean-up kit, after which quantification was performed by Qubit and quality was checked on an Agilent 2100 Bioanalyzer. Sequencing of the libraries was done on an Illumina MiSeq with 600-cycle, single-indexed, paired-end runs. Per the source publication's procedure: Alignment and assembly of TRB reads were performed with MiXCR version 2.1.12 and the default MiXCR reference library. A clone was defined by each unique CDR3 nucleotide sequence, and the analysis included only productive sequences with two or more reads. Alpha-parameterized diversity profiles (alpha 0 to 5), including the Shannon (alpha 1) and Simpson (alpha 2) indices, were computed with an R script to assess repertoire diversity. The tcR package was used to compute combinatorial TRB VJ usage, which was then compared between cohorts by principal component analysis with ade4. TCRbeta CDR3s were clustered with GLIPH on cohort pairs matched by age and read depth, and cluster frequencies were compared by Wilcoxon test. Through TCRdb reprocessing, the reads give one entry per CDR3 protein sequence; DNA is omitted. Here the V and J calls rest on TCRdb's processing, not on the authors' analysis. The sample table on file contains 4,500 to 6,500 distinct CDR3 sequences. The top ten hold less than 20% of the sample.

The entry originates in a study of T cell clusters in autoimmune cytopenias (dated by TCRdb to between 2018 and 2020). Describing the broader study: The median TRB sequencing depth was around 50,000 reads per sample, and the median number of distinct TRB clonotypes was approximately 2,000 per sample. Peripheral blood TRB and IGH repertoires were sequenced in autoimmune cytopenia patients at active disease and during treatment follow-up, alongside healthy, CLL and autoimmune hepatitis controls. The study was designed to test whether a disease-specific immune repertoire signature usable as a blood-based biomarker is carried by autoimmune cytopenia patients.

Overall results and qualifications from the work: The cluster-lack signature was not observed for secondary cytopenia versus CLL, as the signature was apparently masked by the dominant lymphoma-associated repertoire. About 3.2-fold more exclusive TRB clusters were observed in healthy donors than in active autoimmune hepatitis patients, consistent with an autoimmunity-wide signature. The TRB repertoire shifts, including less even repertoires in secondary cytopenia and CLL, mostly reflected lymphoma bias and not autoimmunity. GLIPH results suggested that primary autoimmune cytopenia patients were missing physiological T cell clusters, with 50 or so clusters found only in healthy donors compared with over 15 found only in patients. The T cell clusters were defined only in silico, and the functional role of the clusters was left to be validated experimentally.

Sequences SGHNT (CDR1) and YYREEE (CDR2) are obtained from the germline V gene (reference sequence). Reading from cysteine to phenylalanine, the CDR3 counts 14 amino acids. No DNA sequence is on record. Specimen: peripheral blood. The source is a human donor with an autoimmune cytopenia or autoimmune hepatitis (not recorded which). The chain links TRBV5-4 with TRBJ2-3. CDR3 protein: CASSLDGRTDTQYF.